A single sample is the source of the 8 T cell receptor beta chains below, sequenced in a study of blood T cell repertoires in COVID-19. The protocol was immunoSEQ multiplex PCR, while the TCRdb copy is restricted to in-frame clones and leaves out a portion. Of some 340,000 clones in the sample, 85% were seen once. The sample consisted of peripheral blood. These receptors were collected from a young woman with acute or convalescent COVID-19.

The V call is TRBV5-1, the J call TRBJ1-4; D ambiguous. Per germline, CDR1 SGHRS and CDR2 YFSETQ. This CDR3 comprises 15 residues. Between the trimmed V and J ends, which lost 3 bases and 3 bases, there was a span of 12 bases. CDR3 protein: CASSWREGANEKLFF. The CDR3 DNA reads TGCGCCAGCAGCTGGAGGGAGGGAGCTAATGAAAAACTGTTTTTT.

DNA of the CDR3: TGTGCCAGCTCCCTCCTGAACACTGAAGCTTTCTTT. This sequence encodes CASSLLNTEAFF. The chain combines TRBV9 with TRBJ1-1; D uncertain. Germline V gives CDR1 SGDLS, CDR2 YYNGEE. Trimming stripped 7 bases from V and 0 bases from J, with 7 bases between. The CDR3 length is 12 residues.

The CDR3 DNA sequence: TGCGCCAGCAGCTACCAACAGGGACCCTCCTACAATGAGCAGTTCTTC. Residues: CASSYQQGPSYNEQFF. The chain joins TRBV10-1 to TRBJ2-1, with TRBD1 as a possible D gene (6 bases). This CDR3 has 16 amino acids. Germline CDR1 WNHNN, CDR2 SYGVQD (reference sequence). V lost 6 bases and J 0 bases, leaving 15 bases between the germline ends.

This clone came up many times. V and J are TRBV6-2 or TRBV6-3 and TRBJ1-2, with a possible D match to TRBD1 (6 bases). Germline V gene lookup returns CDR1 MNHEY and CDR2 SVGEGT. V dropped 2 bases and J dropped 13 bases, with 14 bases sitting between them. This CDR3 has 12 amino acids. The CDR3 region is CASSYKDRPSTF. CDR3 bases: TGTGCCAGCAGTTACAAAGACAGGCCGTCCACCTTC.

The V call is TRBV10-2, the J call TRBJ2-5; D possibly corresponds to TRBD1 (6 bases). The CDR3 totals 14 residues. Germline V gene lookup returns CDR1 WSHSY and CDR2 SAAADI. V gave up 3 bases and J gave up 0 bases, with 8 bases separating them. The CDR3 region is CASSDHRDQETQYF. For the CDR3, the DNA is TGCGCCAGCAGTGACCACAGGGACCAAGAGACCCAGTACTTC.

The rearrangement joins TRBV11-1 to TRBJ1-2; no clear D gene. With 5 bases removed from V and 4 bases from J, the gap between germline ends came to 17 bases. Germline CDR1 is SGHAT and CDR2 is FQDESV (reference sequence). CDR3 length equals 15 residues. The CDR3 protein is CASSLSQDLGYGYTF. The CDR3 region has the DNA TGTGCCAGCAGCCTCTCCCAGGATTTGGGCTATGGCTACACCTTC.

V gene TRBV4-1 combines with J gene TRBJ2-1; D not resolved. V lost 0 bases and J 2 bases, leaving 17 bases between the germline ends. The CDR3 contains 18 residues. The germline CDR1 and CDR2 sequences are MGHRA and YSYEKL. CDR3 sequence reads: CASSQDNRGAYPYNEQFF. The CDR3 DNA reads as TGCGCCAGCAGCCAAGATAATAGAGGAGCTTATCCCTACAATGAGCAGTTCTTC.

V and J are TRBV21-1 and TRBJ2-7; the D segment call TRBD2 is taken from the table without a DNA check. TRBV21-1 is termed a pseudogene. There are 19 residues in the CDR3. The CDR3 DNA is TGTGCCAGCAGCCTCGGGGTAGCGGGATGTAGAGGACCCCCCTACGAGCAGTACTTC. Amino acid sequence: CASSLGVAGCRGPPYEQYF.